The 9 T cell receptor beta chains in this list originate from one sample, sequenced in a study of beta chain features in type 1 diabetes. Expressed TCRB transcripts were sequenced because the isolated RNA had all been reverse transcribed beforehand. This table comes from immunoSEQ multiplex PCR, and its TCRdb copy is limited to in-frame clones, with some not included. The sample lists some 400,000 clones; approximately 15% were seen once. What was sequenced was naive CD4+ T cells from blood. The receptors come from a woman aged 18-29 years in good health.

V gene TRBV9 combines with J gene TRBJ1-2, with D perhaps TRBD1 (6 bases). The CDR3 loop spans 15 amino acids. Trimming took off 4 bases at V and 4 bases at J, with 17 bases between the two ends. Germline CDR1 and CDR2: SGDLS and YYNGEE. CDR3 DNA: TGTGCCAGCAGCATCCGGACAGACAATTTCTATGGCTACACCTTC. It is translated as CASSIRTDNFYGYTF.

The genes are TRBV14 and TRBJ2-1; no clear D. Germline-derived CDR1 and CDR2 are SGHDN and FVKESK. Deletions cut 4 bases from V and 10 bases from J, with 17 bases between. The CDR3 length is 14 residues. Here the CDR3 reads CASSPDSRLREQFF. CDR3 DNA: TGTGCCAGCAGCCCCGACTCCAGACTGAGGGAGCAGTTCTTC.

DNA of the CDR3: TGCAGCGTTAGGACTAGCGGGAGGGGTTACGAGCAGTACTTC. Translated: CSVRTSGRGYEQYF. V is TRBV29-1 and J is TRBJ2-7, with TRBD2 matching over 15 bases. CDR3 length: 14 residues. CDR1 and CDR2 from the germline V gene are SQVTM and ANQGSEA. V trimming: 5 bases; J trimming: 4 bases; junction bases outside the gene matches: 3.

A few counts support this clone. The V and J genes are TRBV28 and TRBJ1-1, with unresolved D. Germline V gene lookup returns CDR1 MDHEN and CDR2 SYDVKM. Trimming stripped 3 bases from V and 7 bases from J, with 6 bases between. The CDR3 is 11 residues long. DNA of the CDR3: TGTGCCAGCAGTTTTGCGGGTGAAGCTTTCTTT. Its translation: CASSFAGEAFF.

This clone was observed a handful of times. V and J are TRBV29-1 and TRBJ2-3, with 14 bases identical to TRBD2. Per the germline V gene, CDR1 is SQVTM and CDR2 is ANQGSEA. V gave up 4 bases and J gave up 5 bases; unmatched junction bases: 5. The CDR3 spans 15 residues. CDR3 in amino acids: CSVGMTSGRGDTQYF. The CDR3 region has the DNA TGCAGCGTTGGGATGACTAGCGGGAGGGGAGATACGCAGTATTTT.

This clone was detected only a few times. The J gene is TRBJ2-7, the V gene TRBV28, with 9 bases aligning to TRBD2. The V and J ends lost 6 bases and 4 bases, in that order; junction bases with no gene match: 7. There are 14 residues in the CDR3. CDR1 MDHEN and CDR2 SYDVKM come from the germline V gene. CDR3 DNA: TGTGCCAGCAGATTAGCGGGAGTACGGTACGAGCAGTACTTC. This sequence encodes CASRLAGVRYEQYF.

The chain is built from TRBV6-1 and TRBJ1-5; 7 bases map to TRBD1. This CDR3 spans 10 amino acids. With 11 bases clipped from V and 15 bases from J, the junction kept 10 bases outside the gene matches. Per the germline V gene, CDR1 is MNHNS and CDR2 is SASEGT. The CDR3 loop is CAPHFTGAHF. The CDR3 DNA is TGTGCCCCGCATTTCACAGGGGCGCATTTT.

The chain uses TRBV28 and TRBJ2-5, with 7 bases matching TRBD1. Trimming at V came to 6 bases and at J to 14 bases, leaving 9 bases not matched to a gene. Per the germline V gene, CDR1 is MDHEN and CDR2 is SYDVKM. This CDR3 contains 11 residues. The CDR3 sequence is CASRLRDSIYF. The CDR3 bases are TGTGCCAGCAGGCTTCGGGACAGCATATACTTC.

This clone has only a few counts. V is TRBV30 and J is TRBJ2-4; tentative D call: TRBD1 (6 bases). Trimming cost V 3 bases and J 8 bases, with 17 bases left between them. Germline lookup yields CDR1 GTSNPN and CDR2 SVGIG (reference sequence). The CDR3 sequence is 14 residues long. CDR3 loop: CAWSPRQAWYIQYF. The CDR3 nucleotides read TGTGCCTGGAGCCCTAGACAGGCGTGGTACATTCAGTACTTC.